This TCR beta chain stems from a study of blood T cell repertoires in COVID-19. Across the whole study: From the United States, Italy and Spain came samples of acute and convalescent COVID-19. T cells, B-cell-depleted T cells, or PBMCs provided the cDNA or gDNA that served as material.

As originally analysed: Reference gene primers were amplified, and this amplification served to estimate nucleated cell counts. The method was immunoSEQ multiplex PCR; TCRdb's version includes in-frame clones alone and lacks a portion of them. V and J calls and clone size are as listed in that table; D and trimming were resolved from the DNA. The sample lists nearly 250,000 clones, approximately 86% occurring once. The CDR3 consists of 12 residues. Trimming at V came to 6 bases and at J to 9 bases, leaving 5 bases not matched to a gene. From germline, CDR1 is MNHEY and CDR2 SMNVEV (reference sequence).

Material: peripheral blood. The sequence came from a woman aged 60-70 years who had recovered from COVID-19. V usage is TRBV27 and J usage is TRBJ2-4; 7 nucleotides line up with TRBD2. The CDR3 spells CASSPTGGIQYF. CDR3 DNA: TGTGCCAGCAGCCCGACGGGGGGCATTCAGTACTTC.